This entry lists 30 T cell receptor beta chains sequenced from one sample in a study of OX40 agonist ivuxolimab in advanced cancers. Produced via immunoSEQ multiplex PCR; TCRdb's table is partial and in-frame only. The sample lists more than 20,000 clones, roughly nine tenths seen once, with around a quarter in the top ten. Source: CD4+ or CD8+ T cells sorted from blood, taken in a trial of the OX40 agonist ivuxolimab. Every receptor here comes from an adult with an advanced solid tumor such as melanoma, head and neck, liver or kidney cancer.

The chain joins TRBV6-5 to TRBJ2-7; 9 bases align to TRBD2. The CDR3 loop spans 15 amino acids. V dropped 4 bases and J dropped 5; count of bases not matched to a gene: 9. The germline V gene has CDR1 MNHEY and CDR2 SVGAGI. CDR3 DNA: TGTGCCAGCAGTTGGAATATAGCGGGAGCCAACGAGCAGTACTTC. Amino acid sequence: CASSWNIAGANEQYF.

The chain employs TRBV7-9 and TRBJ1-1, with 10 bases fitting TRBD1. The CDR3 contains 15 residues. The V and J ends lost 5 bases and 0 bases, in that order; junction bases with no gene match: 3. The germline V gene encodes CDR1 SEHNR and CDR2 FQNEAQ (reference sequence). CDR3: CASSEGQGLNTEAFF. Here the CDR3 DNA reads TGTGCCAGCAGCGAGGGACAGGGGCTGAACACTGAAGCTTTCTTT. The full variable domain, in which reference TRBV7-9 and TRBJ1-1 provide the parts outside the CDR3, is DTGVSQNPRHKITKRGQNVTFRCDPISEHNRLYWYRQTLGQGPEFLTYFQNEAQLEKSRLLSDRFSAERPKGSFSTLEIQRTEQGDSAMYLCASSEGQGLNTEAFFGQGTRLTVV.

The V gene is TRBV5-4, the J gene TRBJ2-5; 7 bases map to TRBD1. Per germline, CDR1 SGHNT and CDR2 YYREEE (reference sequence). CDR3 size: 12 residues. The V and J ends lost 3 bases and 4 bases, in that order; junction bases with no gene match: 0. The chain's CDR3 is CASSYRGETQYF. The CDR3 region has the DNA TGTGCCAGCAGCTACAGGGGAGAGACCCAGTACTTC.

The chain has TRBV30 and TRBJ2-2; D possibly corresponds to TRBD2 (5 bases). The CDR3 consists of 14 residues. Deletions cut 0 bases from V and 4 bases from J, with 9 bases between. The V gene's germline CDR1 is GTSNPN and CDR2 SVGIG (reference sequence). The CDR3 nucleotides are TGTGCCTGGAGTGTGGTTAGCGTCACCGGGGAGCTGTTTTTT. Residues: CAWSVVSVTGELFF.

The chain carries TRBV9 and TRBJ1-4; D is possibly TRBD1 (5 bases). V lost 3 bases and J 6 bases, leaving 12 bases between the germline ends. The CDR3 has 14 amino acids. Germline CDR1 SGDLS, CDR2 YYNGEE. CDR3 amino acids: CASSDGTSYEKLFF. CDR3 nucleotide sequence: TGTGCCAGCAGCGACGGGACCTCGTATGAAAAACTGTTTTTT.

The chain carries TRBV5-4 and TRBJ2-3; perhaps TRBD2 as D (6 bases). The germline V and J ends were trimmed by 2 bases and 4 bases, with 14 bases remaining between them. CDR3 length: 15 amino acids. Germline lookup yields CDR1 SGHNT and CDR2 YYREEE (reference sequence). CDR3 residues: CASSFGGAYSDTQYF. The CDR3 nucleotides are TGTGCCAGCAGCTTTGGCGGGGCATATTCAGATACGCAGTATTTT.

The J gene is TRBJ2-7, the V gene TRBV10-3; weak D call: TRBD1 (6 bases). V was clipped by 7 bases and J by 0 bases, with 13 bases between them. The CDR3 totals 14 residues. Germline V lookup: CDR1 ENHRY, CDR2 SYGVKD. The CDR3, as DNA: TGTGCCATCAACTCACAGGGTTTCTCCTACGAGCAGTACTTC. It encodes CAINSQGFSYEQYF.

This clone was recorded only once. This chain joins TRBV19 and TRBJ2-4, with D perhaps being TRBD1 or TRBD2 (7 bases each). Germline loops: CDR1 LNHDA, CDR2 SQIVND (reference sequence). The CDR3 covers 21 residues. Between the trimmed V and J ends, which lost 6 bases and 0 bases, there was a span of 30 bases. In DNA form, the CDR3 reads TGTGCCAGTAGACCGACGGAGGCGGTCCAGGGGGGGGGACTAGCCAAAAACATTCAGTACTTC. Encoded protein: CASRPTEAVQGGGLAKNIQYF.

As regards this clone: No conserved phenylalanine or tryptophan is present at the end of the CDR3, so a read error is the likely explanation. This sequence joins TRBV6-4 and TRBJ1-2; TRBD1 matches at 7 bases. The CDR3 runs to 14 residues. The germline V gene has CDR1 MRHNA and CDR2 SNTAGT. The CDR3 loop is CARSSQGGAAGYTL. CDR3 sequence (DNA): TGTGCCCGCAGTTCCCAGGGGGGGGCGGCTGGCTACACCCTC.

The chain uses TRBV7-9 and TRBJ1-2; D gene uncertain. This CDR3 spans 13 amino acids. The V and J ends lost 5 bases and 8 bases respectively, with 15 bases between them. Germline V gene lookup returns CDR1 SEHNR and CDR2 FQNEAQ (reference sequence). CDR3 region: CASSRASVSGYTF. CDR3 nucleotides: TGTGCCAGCAGCCGCGCCAGCGTTTCGGGCTACACCTTC. The variable domain in full, completed from reference TRBV7-9 and TRBJ1-2, reads DTGVSQNPRHKITKRGQNVTFRCDPISEHNRLYWYRQTLGQGPEFLTYFQNEAQLEKSRLLSDRFSAERPKGSFSTLEIQRTEQGDSAMYLCASSRASVSGYTFGSGTRLTVV.

The V call is TRBV15, the J call TRBJ2-3, with 10 bases aligning to TRBD2. CDR3 length equals 14 residues. V was clipped by 8 bases and J by 6 bases; unmatched bases: 8. Germline loops: CDR1 LNHNV, CDR2 YYDKDF (reference sequence). In DNA form, the CDR3 reads TGTGCCACCGTCGTTAGCGGGAGGTCGGATACGCAGTATTTT. The encoded protein is CATVVSGRSDTQYF.

The rearrangement uses TRBV9 and TRBJ2-7; 7 bases match TRBD2. The CDR3 is 15 amino acids. Germline assignment: CDR1 SGDLS and CDR2 YYNGEE. With 0 bases clipped from V and 3 bases from J, the junction kept 6 bases outside the gene matches. The CDR3 DNA reads as TGTGCCAGCAGCGTAGAGGCTAGCGGTTTCTACGAGCAGTACTTC. It specifies CASSVEASGFYEQYF.

V and J are TRBV11-2 and TRBJ2-3; maybe TRBD1 (5 bases). V was trimmed by 1 base and J by 2 bases, leaving 10 bases between them. This CDR3 is built from 15 residues. Germline V gives CDR1 SGHAT, CDR2 FQNNGV. The DNA for the CDR3 is TGTGCCAGCAGCTTAGTTACAGGAATCACAGATACGCAGTATTTT. Its protein product is CASSLVTGITDTQYF.

This clone was counted between two and nine times. V gene TRBV9 combines with J gene TRBJ1-4, with D perhaps TRBD1 (5 bases). This CDR3 spans 14 amino acids. Between the trimmed V and J ends, which lost 2 bases and 8 bases, there was a span of 13 bases. In germline, CDR1 is SGDLS, CDR2 YYNGEE. The DNA of the CDR3 is TGTGCCAGCAGCGTTAGGGCGGGGCGGGAAAAACTGTTTTTT. As protein: CASSVRAGREKLFF.

This chain connects TRBV27 to TRBJ2-5, with a weak D call TRBD2 (6 bases). The CDR3 consists of 16 residues. Trimming removed 5 bases at V and 7 bases at J, with 23 bases between. CDR1 and CDR2 (germline): MNHEY, SMNVEV (reference sequence). CDR3 loop: CASSNPGDWASGTQYF. The CDR3, as DNA: TGTGCCAGCAGTAACCCCGGGGACTGGGCCTCAGGGACCCAGTACTTC.

V usage is TRBV19 and J usage is TRBJ2-2; 7 bases fit TRBD2. V lost 6 bases and J lost 6; bases outside the gene matches: 7. The CDR3 sequence is 14 residues long. From germline, CDR1 is LNHDA and CDR2 SQIVND (reference sequence). The CDR3 loop is CASRWGEGPGELFF. CDR3 in DNA: TGTGCCAGTAGATGGGGGGAGGGACCCGGGGAGCTGTTTTTT.

This chain uses TRBV28 with TRBJ1-6, with 10 bases that match TRBD1. V lost 6 bases, J lost 6 bases, and 5 bases stayed unmatched. CDR1 MDHEN and CDR2 SYDVKM come from the germline V gene. The CDR3 spans 15 residues. CDR3 loop: CASRPGQGFNSPLHF. DNA of the CDR3: TGTGCCAGCAGACCGGGACAGGGGTTTAATTCACCCCTCCACTTT.

V is TRBV23-1 and J is TRBJ2-1, with 13 bases lining up with TRBD2. TRBV23-1 is given ORF status, its function remaining uncertain. This CDR3 is 14 amino acids long. After removal of 10 bases from V and 9 bases from J, the junction contained 9 bases not matched to a gene. The CDR3 region is CANLGLAGAGEQFF. In nucleotides, the CDR3 is TGCGCCAACCTTGGACTAGCGGGAGCGGGTGAGCAGTTCTTC.

In the case of this clone: A junction boundary mismatches the germline segment, possibly from a read error. The chain has TRBV7-7 and TRBJ2-7; D tentatively reads TRBD1 or TRBD2 (6 bases each). The CDR3 loop spans 13 amino acids. From germline, CDR1 is SSHAT and CDR2 FNYEAQ (reference sequence). CDR3 DNA sequence: TGTGCTAGCAGCTTAGTTAGGGGGGACGAGCAGTACTTC. This sequence encodes CASSLVRGDEQYF.

This chain links TRBV4-3 with TRBJ2-7; D is possibly TRBD2 (6 bases). The V gene's germline CDR1 is LGHNA and CDR2 YSLEER. This CDR3 is 17 amino acids long. With 0 bases removed from V and 4 bases from J, the gap between germline ends came to 19 bases. The CDR3 region has the DNA TGCGCCAGCAGCCAAGATCGGGCCAGCGGGTATTCGTACGAGCAGTACTTC. This translates into CASSQDRASGYSYEQYF.

The V call is TRBV19, the J call TRBJ1-5; D is uncertain. Trimming removed 3 bases at V and 7 bases at J, with 7 bases between. The germline gives CDR1 LNHDA, CDR2 SQIVND (reference sequence). This CDR3 is 12 amino acids long. CDR3: CASSMSAQPQHF. The CDR3 region has the DNA TGTGCCAGTAGTATGTCGGCCCAGCCCCAGCATTTT. Drawing the rest from reference TRBV19 and TRBJ1-5, the complete variable domain is DGGITQSPKYLFRKEGQNVTLSCEQNLNHDAMYWYRQDPGQGLRLIYYSQIVNDFQKGDIAEGYSVSREKKESFPLTVTSAQKNPTAFYLCASSMSAQPQHFGDGTRLSIL.

V and J are TRBV5-1 and TRBJ2-1, with TRBD1 matching over 7 bases. This CDR3 has 18 residues. Germline-derived CDR1 and CDR2 are SGHRS and YFSETQ. Germline trimming cut 0 bases from V and 0 bases from J; bases unmatched to any gene: 9. CDR3 sequence: CASSLASQGISSYNEQFF. CDR3 coding DNA: TGCGCCAGCAGCTTGGCTTCACAGGGGATAAGCTCCTACAATGAGCAGTTCTTC.

The chain carries TRBV11-3 and TRBJ2-2; D remains ambiguous. Germline CDR1 is SGHNT and CDR2 is YENEEA. The CDR3 length is 14 residues. V dropped 5 bases and J dropped 4 bases, with 11 bases sitting between them. This CDR3 is CASSTAPGTGELFF. CDR3 nucleotide sequence: TGTGCCAGCAGCACTGCCCCCGGCACCGGGGAGCTGTTTTTT.

This chain connects TRBV5-5 to TRBJ2-3, with 8 positions matching TRBD2. CDR1 is SGHKS and CDR2 is YYEKEE in the germline V gene (reference sequence). The V and J ends lost 5 bases and 4 bases, in that order; junction bases with no gene match: 9. The CDR3 is 15 residues long. CDR3 amino acids: CASRLLADRPDTQYF. DNA for the CDR3: TGTGCCAGCAGGCTACTAGCGGACCGGCCAGATACGCAGTATTTT.

The chain employs TRBV5-4 and TRBJ2-7; a possible D gene is TRBD2 (5 bases). Trimming took off 0 bases at V and 4 bases at J, with 14 bases between the two ends. Germline V gene sequence: CDR1 SGHNT, CDR2 YYREEE (reference sequence). This CDR3 is built from 15 residues. The CDR3 DNA is TGTGCCAGCAGCTTGGGGGTCGGGAACCGGTACGAGCAGTACTTC. Its protein is CASSLGVGNRYEQYF.

The chain has TRBV14 and TRBJ2-3; D not certain. The CDR3 has 13 amino acids. The V end was cut by 2 bases, the J end by 6 bases, with 9 bases between. CDR1 is SGHDN and CDR2 is FVKESK in the germline V gene. CDR3 sequence (DNA): TGTGCCAGCAGCCAAAACTTCGAGGATACGCAGTATTTT. Translated: CASSQNFEDTQYF.

This clone occurred a few times. The V gene is TRBV15, the J gene TRBJ2-7, with D unclear. The CDR3 extends over 13 amino acids. The V gene's germline CDR1 is LNHNV and CDR2 YYDKDF (reference sequence). Trimming stripped 8 bases from V and 2 bases from J, with 13 bases between. CDR3 bases: TGTGCCACCGGACCTGTGGCCCCCTACGAGCAGTACTTC. Protein product: CATGPVAPYEQYF.

The rearrangement uses TRBV15 and TRBJ1-2; D is uncertain. There are 16 residues in the CDR3. Per germline, CDR1 LNHNV and CDR2 YYDKDF (reference sequence). The ends were cut back, 0 bases at V and 6 bases at J, with 17 bases in the middle. CDR3 sequence (DNA): TGTGCCACCAGCAGAGATCTAAGCGCCCTTCCTAATGGCTACACCTTC. Its protein product is CATSRDLSALPNGYTF.

V and J are TRBV7-9 and TRBJ2-2; D is uncertain. V was cut by 5 bases and J by 9 bases, with 10 bases left in between. This CDR3 comprises 12 residues. Germline values: CDR1 SEHNR, CDR2 FQNEAQ (reference sequence). CDR3 amino acids: CASSLSPWELFF. CDR3 in DNA: TGTGCCAGCAGCCTATCACCCTGGGAGCTGTTTTTT.

The V and J genes are TRBV5-6 and TRBJ2-2; 12 positions agree with TRBD2. Germline V gives CDR1 SGHDT, CDR2 YYEEEE. V lost 2 bases, J lost 7 bases, and 3 bases stayed unmatched. The CDR3 contains 15 residues. This CDR3 is CASSFTSGGFGELFF. Written as DNA, the CDR3 is TGTGCCAGCAGCTTCACTAGCGGGGGGTTCGGGGAGCTGTTTTTT.